One and the same sample provided the 21 T cell receptor beta chains below, sequenced in a study of graft-versus-host responses after intestinal transplantation. Produced via immunoSEQ multiplex PCR; TCRdb's table is partial and in-frame only. The sample gives approximately 15,000 clones, about 74% of which show up once; under 3.5% is in the top ten. From the graft tissue, intraepithelial and lamina propria lymphocytes were released through processing. Here the sequenced sample was ileum tissue, taken 14 days after transplant. The receptor source for this set is a human patient who received an intestinal transplant, so some T cells may come from the graft donor.

This chain joins TRBV5-4 and TRBJ1-1; TRBD1 agrees at 7 bases. The trim removed 3 bases at V and 6 bases at J, leaving 5 bases unmatched. This CDR3 spans 13 amino acids. CDR1 is SGHNT and CDR2 is YYREEE in the germline V gene (reference sequence). CDR3 region: CASSWDSSPEAFF. CDR3 coding DNA: TGTGCCAGCAGCTGGGACAGTAGTCCTGAAGCTTTCTTT. Filled out from reference TRBV5-4 and TRBJ1-1, the complete variable domain reads ETGVTQSPTHLIKTRGQQVTLRCSSQSGHNTVSWYQQALGQGPQFIFQYYREEENGRGNFPPRFSGLQFPNYSSELNVNALELDDSALYLCASSWDSSPEAFFGQGTRLTVV.

This clone has just a few counts. This chain uses TRBV19 with TRBJ1-6; 10 nucleotides line up with TRBD1. The CDR3 sequence is 15 residues long. The V segment lost 7 bases and the J segment 6 bases; nucleotides outside the gene matches: 6. Germline V lookup: CDR1 LNHDA, CDR2 SQIVND (reference sequence). The CDR3 sequence: CASTKRDRGNSPLHF. CDR3 DNA sequence: TGTGCCAGTACCAAAAGGGACAGGGGTAATTCACCCCTCCACTTT.

The chain links TRBV6-5 to TRBJ2-5, with 8 bases aligning to TRBD2. V lost 2 bases, J lost 4 bases, and 3 bases stayed unmatched. From germline, CDR1 is MNHEY and CDR2 SVGAGI. The CDR3 runs 14 residues. The CDR3 loop is CASSYGAGGETQYF. In DNA form, the CDR3 reads TGTGCCAGCAGTTACGGGGCGGGGGGAGAGACCCAGTACTTC.

This clone is classed as medium-sized (0.01 to 0.1%). The rearrangement joins TRBV7-7 to TRBJ2-1; weak D call: TRBD2 (6 bases). The CDR3 runs 15 residues. From germline, CDR1 is SSHAT and CDR2 FNYEAQ (reference sequence). Trimming stripped 5 bases from V and 8 bases from J, with 19 bases between. The CDR3, as DNA: TGTGCCAGCAGCCCTAATACCGGGACTCCGCATGAGCAGTTCTTC. Its translation: CASSPNTGTPHEQFF.

The chain combines TRBV5-1 with TRBJ1-6; D remains ambiguous. CDR1 and CDR2 (germline): SGHRS, YFSETQ. V was shortened by 0 bases and J by 7 bases, with 11 bases between the two germline ends. This CDR3 has 15 amino acids. CDR3 amino acids: CASSLGWEQNSPLHF. CDR3 nucleotide sequence: TGCGCCAGCAGCTTGGGTTGGGAACAGAATTCACCCCTCCACTTT. The variable domain in full, with the rest retrieved from reference TRBV5-1 and TRBJ1-6, is KAGVTQTPRYLIKTRGQQVTLSCSPISGHRSVSWYQQTPGQGLQFLFEYFSETQRNKGNFPGRFSGRQFSNSRSEMNVSTLELGDSALYLCASSLGWEQNSPLHFGNGTRLTVT.

The chain employs TRBV5-1 and TRBJ1-4, with a possible D match to TRBD1 (5 bases). CDR1 and CDR2 (germline): SGHRS, YFSETQ. CDR3 length equals 15 residues. The V end was cut by 3 bases, the J end by 4 bases, with 13 bases between. The CDR3 sequence: CASSSEETVNEKLFF. In DNA, the CDR3 is TGCGCCAGCAGCTCCGAAGAGACAGTTAATGAAAAACTGTTTTTT.

The chain recombines TRBV7-8 with TRBJ1-6, with a tentative D call TRBD1 (6 bases). Trimming removed 3 bases from V and 7 bases from J, with 10 bases in between. The CDR3 length is 14 residues. The germline CDR1 and CDR2 sequences are SGHVS and FQNEAQ. The chain's CDR3 is CASSFGQKNSPLHF. For the CDR3, the DNA is TGTGCCAGCAGCTTCGGACAGAAAAATTCACCCCTCCACTTT.

The chain joins TRBV27 to TRBJ1-4, with D possibly TRBD1 on 5 matching bases. The CDR3 consists of 13 residues. With 6 bases removed from V and 10 bases from J, the gap between germline ends came to 15 bases. Germline CDR1 is MNHEY and CDR2 is SMNVEV (reference sequence). CDR3 region: CASRDSREGKLFF. In DNA, the CDR3 is TGTGCCAGCAGAGACAGCCGAGAAGGAAAACTGTTTTTT.

On this clone: At one boundary the junction diverges from the germline segment, which might be a read error. This chain joins TRBV7-7 and TRBJ1-3; D is uncertain. Germline V lookup: CDR1 SSHAT, CDR2 FNYEAQ (reference sequence). This CDR3 comprises 15 residues. CDR3 residues: CASSLGPSGGNTIYF. In DNA, the CDR3 is TGTGCTAGCAGCTTAGGTCCATCGGGAGGAAACACCATATATTTT.

This clone was counted only a few times. CDR3 coding DNA: TGTGCCAGCAGCTTAGAACAGATGAACACTGAAGCTTTCTTT. Translation: CASSLEQMNTEAFF. The gene calls are TRBV7-9 and TRBJ1-1; D is uncertain. V was trimmed by 1 base and J by 0 bases, leaving 6 bases between them. The CDR3 contains 14 residues. The germline V gene has CDR1 SEHNR and CDR2 FQNEAQ (reference sequence).

The rearrangement joins TRBV6-5 to TRBJ2-3; D is uncertain. This CDR3 is built from 12 residues. Trimming left V 10 bases short and J 6 bases short, with 14 bases between. The germline gives CDR1 MNHEY, CDR2 SVGAGI. CDR3 amino acids: CATRPEADTQYF. The CDR3 nucleotides are TGTGCCACCAGGCCAGAGGCGGATACGCAGTATTTT.

The V and J genes are TRBV27 and TRBJ1-2, with a possible D match to TRBD1 (5 bases). This CDR3 comprises 12 residues. CDR1 MNHEY and CDR2 SMNVEV come from the germline V gene (reference sequence). V was cut by 3 bases and J by 6 bases, with 8 bases left in between. CDR3 protein: CASSFAGHGYTF. The CDR3 DNA is TGTGCCAGCAGTTTCGCAGGGCATGGCTACACCTTC.

This clone has just a few counts. The V and J genes are TRBV10-2 and TRBJ1-2; D is undetermined. The germline V and J ends were trimmed by 0 bases and 3 bases, with 20 bases remaining between them. Germline V gene sequence: CDR1 WSHSY, CDR2 SAAADI. The CDR3 sequence is 18 residues long. CDR3 loop: CASSESLFGLGEDYGYTF. CDR3 nucleotide sequence: TGCGCCAGCAGTGAGTCGCTCTTCGGGCTTGGAGAGGACTATGGCTACACCTTC.

The gene calls are TRBV4-1 and TRBJ2-6, with D possibly being TRBD2 (5 bases). Trimming cost V 0 bases and J 2 bases, with 8 bases left between them. CDR1 and CDR2 from the germline V gene are MGHRA and YSYEKL. This CDR3 spans 16 amino acids. In DNA form, the CDR3 reads TGCGCCAGCAGCCAAGATCGTAGCGCTGGGGCCAACGTCCTGACTTTC. This codes for CASSQDRSAGANVLTF.

The rearrangement joins TRBV27 to TRBJ2-7; TRBD2 matches 7 bases. The CDR3 contains 16 residues. The V segment lost 5 bases and the J segment 2 bases; nucleotides outside the gene matches: 12. Germline V gene sequence: CDR1 MNHEY, CDR2 SMNVEV (reference sequence). The CDR3 is CASSPSSSGSAYEQYF. The CDR3 DNA reads as TGTGCCAGCAGTCCCTCCTCTAGCGGATCAGCCTACGAGCAGTACTTC.

J is TRBJ2-1 and V is TRBV5-1; 9 nucleotides line up with TRBD2. The CDR3 totals 16 residues. Losses at the gene ends were 3 bases for V and 8 bases for J; bases not matched to a gene: 12. The germline V gene has CDR1 SGHRS and CDR2 YFSETQ. CDR3 sequence reads: CASSSDAGGPLDEQFF. CDR3 coding DNA: TGCGCCAGCAGCTCCGATGCGGGAGGGCCTTTGGATGAGCAGTTCTTC. Together with reference TRBV5-1 and TRBJ2-1, the CDR3 gives the full variable domain: KAGVTQTPRYLIKTRGQQVTLSCSPISGHRSVSWYQQTPGQGLQFLFEYFSETQRNKGNFPGRFSGRQFSNSRSEMNVSTLELGDSALYLCASSSDAGGPLDEQFFGPGTRLTVL.

The chain combines TRBV13 with TRBJ1-3; D not resolved. V was clipped by 7 bases and J by 1 base, with 11 bases between them. This CDR3 is 14 amino acids long. Per germline, CDR1 PRHDT and CDR2 FYEKMQ (reference sequence). This CDR3 is CASTRRVSGNTIYF. The DNA for the CDR3 is TGTGCCAGCACCCGACGGGTATCTGGAAACACCATATATTTT.

This sequence joins TRBV27 and TRBJ1-1; D perhaps matches TRBD1 (6 bases). From germline, CDR1 is MNHEY and CDR2 SMNVEV (reference sequence). Trimming took 7 bases from V and 8 from J, leaving 20 bases between them. CDR3 size: 14 residues. The CDR3 DNA reads TGTGCCAGCATAAACCCGAGGGGGGCATACGAAGCTTTCTTT. Its protein product is CASINPRGAYEAFF.

The chain links TRBV5-1 to TRBJ2-2; D is unresolved. CDR1 is SGHRS and CDR2 is YFSETQ in the germline V gene. V shed 3 bases and J shed 5 bases, with 11 bases lying between them. CDR3 length equals 14 residues. The chain's CDR3 is CASSSGPLTGELFF. DNA for the CDR3: TGCGCCAGCAGCTCAGGACCATTGACCGGGGAGCTGTTTTTT.

V gene TRBV27 combines with J gene TRBJ2-7, with 7 bases aligning to TRBD2. J was trimmed by 2 bases and V by 4 bases; bases with no gene match: 5. This CDR3 is 14 amino acids long. Germline CDR1 is MNHEY and CDR2 is SMNVEV (reference sequence). This chain's CDR3 is CASSSGTTPYEQYF. The CDR3 nucleotides are TGTGCCAGCAGTTCCGGGACTACCCCCTACGAGCAGTACTTC.

This clone was recorded a few times. The rearrangement links TRBV7-6 to TRBJ2-2; 9 bases map to TRBD1. J gave up 7 bases and V 4 bases, and 7 bases lay outside the gene matches. The CDR3 consists of 15 residues. Germline V gene lookup returns CDR1 SGHVS and CDR2 FNYEAQ. CDR3 region: CASSSGTGRSGELFF. The CDR3 nucleotides read TGTGCCAGCAGCTCAGGGACAGGGCGAAGCGGGGAGCTGTTTTTT.